Following are 30 T cell receptor beta chains from one sample sequenced in a study of CD8 T cells in Susac syndrome. After extraction with the RNeasy kit, about 0.5 to 1 ug of the RNA was reverse transcribed using random hexamers. From the immunoSEQ multiplex PCR reads, TCRdb called clonotypes with MiXCR, one entry per CDR3 protein. The table shows roughly 120,000 distinct CDR3 sequences, with 90% to 95% occurring only once. The sample consisted of CD4+ T cells from PBMCs. The receptor source for this set is a human donor with multiple sclerosis.

This chain uses TRBV9 with TRBJ1-2; D not resolved. V was shortened by 2 bases and J by 5 bases, with 13 bases between the two germline ends. The germline V gene has CDR1 SGDLS and CDR2 YYNGEE. This CDR3 region has 14 residues. CDR3 residues: CASSVDPEGYGYTF. CDR3 DNA sequence: TGTGCCAGCAGCGTTGACCCGGAAGGTTATGGCTACACCTTC.

The chain combines TRBV6-2 or TRBV6-3 with TRBJ2-1; no firm D call. The CDR3 length is 12 residues. V was trimmed by 5 bases and J by 3 bases, leaving 5 bases between them. Germline values: CDR1 MNHEY, CDR2 SVGEGT. In DNA, the CDR3 is TGTGCCAGCAGTGGGGTCTACAATGAGCAGTTCTTC. Residues: CASSGVYNEQFF.

The V gene is TRBV19, the J gene TRBJ2-7; D might be TRBD1 or TRBD2, each matching 5 bases. This CDR3 is 12 amino acids long. V lost 0 bases, J lost 8 bases, and 8 bases lay in between. The V gene's germline CDR1 is LNHDA and CDR2 SQIVND (reference sequence). The CDR3 loop reads CASSIDQGQQYF. CDR3 DNA sequence: TGTGCCAGTAGTATAGATCAGGGACAGCAGTACTTC.

The chain joins TRBV6-5 to TRBJ1-2; D may be TRBD1 (6 bases). Between the trimmed V and J ends, which lost 4 bases and 7 bases, there was a span of 13 bases. The CDR3 sequence is 13 residues long. CDR1 is MNHEY, CDR2 SVGAGI, per germline. DNA for the CDR3: TGTGCCAGCAGTTCCTCAGGGGCGGGTGGCTACACCTTC. Translating gives CASSSSGAGGYTF.

The V call is TRBV5-1, the J call TRBJ1-1; the D gene is possibly TRBD1 (5 bases). Germline loops: CDR1 SGHRS, CDR2 YFSETQ. V was trimmed by 4 bases and J by 0 bases, leaving 13 bases between them. This CDR3 is built from 15 residues. CDR3 sequence (DNA): TGCGCCAGCAGCATGTTGGGGGTAATGAACACTGAAGCTTTCTTT. Translation: CASSMLGVMNTEAFF.

The chain is built from TRBV5-4 and TRBJ2-1, with 14 nucleotides matching TRBD2. Germline-derived CDR1 and CDR2 are SGHNT and YYREEE (reference sequence). V dropped 4 bases and J dropped 6; count of bases not matched to a gene: 15. The CDR3 spans 19 residues. CDR3 protein: CASSPQPGLAGEVSNEQFF. For the CDR3, the DNA is TGTGCCAGCAGCCCCCAGCCGGGACTAGCGGGAGAAGTATCCAATGAGCAGTTCTTC.

The CDR3 sequence is CASSQATSSQETQYF. CDR3 coding DNA: TGTGCCAGCAGCCAAGCGACTAGCTCACAAGAGACCCAGTACTTC. This chain connects TRBV3-1 to TRBJ2-5, with 7 bases matching TRBD2. The trim removed 1 base at V and 2 bases at J, leaving 4 bases unmatched. Germline-derived CDR1 and CDR2 are LGHDT and YNNKEL (reference sequence). This CDR3 spans 15 amino acids.

The V and J genes are TRBV6-5 and TRBJ1-1, with D perhaps matching TRBD1 (6 bases). The CDR3 runs to 16 residues. Germline-derived CDR1 and CDR2 are MNHEY and SVGAGI. Trimming pared 2 bases from V and 1 base from J, leaving 14 bases between. CDR3 protein: CASSYLTVQGNTEAFF. Written as DNA, the CDR3 is TGTGCCAGCAGTTACCTCACCGTACAGGGGAACACTGAAGCTTTCTTT.

The chain uses TRBV10-3 and TRBJ1-1; weak D call: TRBD1 (5 bases). CDR1 is ENHRY, CDR2 SYGVKD, per germline. This CDR3 comprises 14 residues. Trimming took 3 bases from V and 2 from J, leaving 10 bases between them. The chain's CDR3 is CAISEQAINTEAFF. The CDR3 region has the DNA TGTGCCATCAGTGAACAGGCTATTAACACTGAAGCTTTCTTT.

In its sample, this clonotype was seen once. The V call is TRBV10-3, the J call TRBJ2-7; D could derive from TRBD1 or TRBD2 (6 bases each). Germline-derived CDR1 and CDR2 are ENHRY and SYGVKD. V gave up 6 bases and J gave up 0 bases, with 18 bases separating them. This CDR3 has 16 amino acids. The CDR3 loop reads CAIRKTGALDSYEQYF. The CDR3 bases are TGTGCCATCAGAAAAACGGGGGCACTCGACTCCTACGAGCAGTACTTC.

This chain connects TRBV6-2 or TRBV6-3 to TRBJ2-1; D remains ambiguous. From germline, CDR1 is MNHEY and CDR2 SVGEGT. Trimming cost V 8 bases and J 8 bases, with 10 bases left between them. The CDR3 is made up of 11 amino acids. The CDR3 nucleotides read TGTGCCAGCCGAGAGTCCGATGAGCAGTTCTTC. It encodes CASRESDEQFF.

The chain links TRBV20-1 to TRBJ2-7; TRBD2 agrees at 10 bases. V was pared by 4 bases and J by 7 bases, with 10 bases of the junction left unmatched. The CDR3 is 14 residues long. Germline lookup yields CDR1 DFQATT and CDR2 SNEGSKA (reference sequence). CDR3: CSATTSGRAWEQYF. In DNA, the CDR3 is TGCAGTGCTACTACAAGCGGGAGGGCCTGGGAGCAGTACTTC.

The chain recombines TRBV5-1 with TRBJ2-3; weak D call: TRBD2 (6 bases). Germline lookup yields CDR1 SGHRS and CDR2 YFSETQ. The V and J ends lost 0 bases and 3 bases respectively, with 8 bases between them. This CDR3 is built from 14 residues. CDR3 bases: TGCGCCAGCAGCTTGGGCGGGGAGACAGATACGCAGTATTTT. Residues: CASSLGGETDTQYF. The complete variable domain, with remaining parts taken from reference TRBV5-1 and TRBJ2-3, reads KAGVTQTPRYLIKTRGQQVTLSCSPISGHRSVSWYQQTPGQGLQFLFEYFSETQRNKGNFPGRFSGRQFSNSRSEMNVSTLELGDSALYLCASSLGGETDTQYFGPGTRLTVL.

The chain couples TRBV2 to TRBJ2-7, with D possibly being TRBD1 (6 bases). Germline CDR1 reads SNHLY; CDR2 reads FYNNEI. The CDR3 runs 12 residues. V was pared by 9 bases and J by 6 bases, with 15 bases between. CDR3 sequence: CASRVGAGEQYF. The CDR3 region has the DNA TGTGCCAGTCGAGTGGGGGCAGGCGAGCAGTACTTC.

This clonotype has just a few counts. The CDR3 region has the DNA TGTGCCAGCTCGCCTCAGGGACAGGGGTTCTACGAGCAGTACTTC. Its protein is CASSPQGQGFYEQYF. V gene TRBV18 combines with J gene TRBJ2-7; 10 nucleotides align to TRBD1. This CDR3 contains 15 residues. Trimming cost V 6 bases and J 3 bases; bases outside gene matches: 8. The V gene's germline CDR1 is KGHSH and CDR2 LQKENI.

The chain recombines TRBV11-3 with TRBJ1-1, with D perhaps matching TRBD1 (6 bases). The length of the CDR3 is 13 residues. CDR1 is SGHNT, CDR2 YENEEA, per germline. Between the trimmed V and J ends, which lost 5 bases and 3 bases, there was a span of 10 bases. The CDR3 bases are TGTGCCAGCAGCCAAAGGACAGACACTGAAGCTTTCTTT. This encodes CASSQRTDTEAFF.

The chain recombines TRBV2 with TRBJ1-6; TRBD1 matches 11 bases. CDR1 and CDR2 (germline): SNHLY, FYNNEI. This CDR3 has 14 residues. The junction had 3 bases not matched to a gene; V was cut back by 6 bases and J by 8 bases. The CDR3 bases are TGTGCCAGCAGAGGACAGGGGGCGGATTCACCCCTCCACTTT. Translation: CASRGQGADSPLHF. Using reference TRBV2 and TRBJ1-6 for the parts outside the CDR3, the full variable domain is EPEVTQTPSHQVTQMGQEVILRCVPISNHLYFYWYRQILGQKVEFLVSFYNNEISEKSEIFDDQFSVERPDGSNFTLKIRSTKLEDSAMYFCASRGQGADSPLHFGNGTRLTVT.

The V gene is TRBV3-1, the J gene TRBJ2-5, with 12 bases aligning to TRBD2. V lost 4 bases and J lost 6; bases outside the gene matches: 3. The CDR3 sequence is 14 residues long. CDR1 and CDR2 from the germline V gene are LGHDT and YNNKEL (reference sequence). This CDR3 is CASSPTSGSKTQYF. CDR3 nucleotide sequence: TGTGCCAGCAGCCCGACTAGCGGGAGTAAGACCCAGTACTTC.

On this clonotype: Compared with germline, one end of the junction differs, possibly owing to a read error. This chain joins TRBV6-1 and TRBJ1-4, with 7 bases fitting TRBD1. The CDR3 runs to 13 residues. Germline values: CDR1 MNHNS, CDR2 SASEGT. The CDR3 protein is CASTGQRNEKLFF. The CDR3 DNA follows: TGTGCGAGCACGGGACAGCGAAATGAAAAACTGTTTTTT.

In this sample, this clonotype turned up once. V is TRBV5-1 and J is TRBJ2-7; D remains unclear. V was trimmed by 2 bases and J by 0 bases, leaving 12 bases between them. Germline V gives CDR1 SGHRS, CDR2 YFSETQ. The CDR3 sequence is 15 residues long. The chain's CDR3 is CASSFGTSRSYEQYF. The CDR3 bases are TGCGCCAGCAGCTTTGGAACGTCCCGCTCCTACGAGCAGTACTTC.

V gene TRBV6-1 combines with J gene TRBJ2-4, with D unclear. This CDR3 has 11 amino acids. Germline V gene data show CDR1 as MNHNS and CDR2 as SASEGT. The V and J ends lost 3 bases and 6 bases respectively, with 3 bases between them. As DNA, the CDR3 is TGTGCCAGCAGTGACGGAAACATTCAGTACTTC. Residues: CASSDGNIQYF.

The J gene is TRBJ2-7, the V gene TRBV4-3; D possibly corresponds to TRBD1 (5 bases). V dropped 1 base and J dropped 6 bases, with 13 bases sitting between them. The germline V gene encodes CDR1 LGHNA and CDR2 YSLEER. This CDR3 is built from 14 residues. CDR3 bases: TGCGCCAGCAGCCAAGCAGGGTCCTACGGCGAGCAGTACTTC. It yields the protein CASSQAGSYGEQYF.

The chain links TRBV9 to TRBJ1-3; D might be TRBD1 (5 bases). Germline lookup yields CDR1 SGDLS and CDR2 YYNGEE. V was shortened by 6 bases and J by 0 bases, with 13 bases between the two germline ends. The CDR3 has 15 residues. DNA of the CDR3: TGTGCCAGCAATCGACAGCGTGACTCTGGAAACACCATATATTTT. Translated: CASNRQRDSGNTIYF.

CDR3 in DNA: TGTGCCAGCAGCCAAGGCGGGGGAGGTTACAATGAGCAGTTCTTC. It yields the protein CASSQGGGGYNEQFF. The chain carries TRBV14 and TRBJ2-1; 7 nucleotides agree with TRBD2. V dropped 1 base and J dropped 4; count of bases not matched to a gene: 4. CDR1 and CDR2 from the germline V gene are SGHDN and FVKESK. The CDR3 contains 15 residues.

The chain recombines TRBV19 with TRBJ1-1, with D possibly matching TRBD1 (5 bases). The CDR3 sequence is 16 residues long. Trimming cost V 6 bases and J 2 bases, with 19 bases left between them. The germline V gene encodes CDR1 LNHDA and CDR2 SQIVND (reference sequence). CDR3 nucleotides: TGTGCCAGTAGCTTCCCGGCGGGGGTGAGTAACACTGAAGCTTTCTTT. This encodes CASSFPAGVSNTEAFF.

This clonotype was counted once. This chain links TRBV11-2 with TRBJ2-1, with 10 bases fitting TRBD2. This CDR3 comprises 18 residues. Germline CDR1 reads SGHAT; CDR2 reads FQNNGV. The V segment lost 5 bases and the J segment 3 bases; nucleotides outside the gene matches: 13. CDR3 DNA sequence: TGTGCCAGCAGCGCTTCCGGGACTAGCGCTTCCTTCTACAATGAGCAGTTCTTC. Translating gives CASSASGTSASFYNEQFF.

The chain couples TRBV29-1 to TRBJ2-7, with 11 positions matching TRBD1. The V segment lost 4 bases and the J segment 5 bases; nucleotides outside the gene matches: 7. The CDR3 length is 14 residues. CDR1 and CDR2 (germline): SQVTM, ANQGSEA. DNA for the CDR3: TGCAGCGTTGCTACGGGACAGGGGGTCGACGAGCAGTACTTC. Encoded protein: CSVATGQGVDEQYF.

The chain is built from TRBV20-1 and TRBJ1-2, with 9 bases aligning to TRBD1. CDR1 DFQATT and CDR2 SNEGSKA come from the germline V gene (reference sequence). The CDR3 loop spans 13 amino acids. CDR3 loop: CSPQGAGIYGYTF. The CDR3 region has the DNA TGCAGCCCACAGGGGGCTGGGATATATGGCTACACCTTC.

The chain recombines TRBV10-3 with TRBJ2-1; the D gene is possibly TRBD2 (6 bases). The CDR3 covers 17 residues. V was cut by 10 bases and J by 10 bases, with 32 bases left in between. Germline V gives CDR1 ENHRY, CDR2 SYGVKD. CDR3 amino acids: CATRGVAERAVGGEQFF. For the CDR3, the DNA is TGTGCCACGCGCGGGGTTGCCGAGCGAGCCGTAGGCGGCGAGCAGTTCTTC.

The rearrangement joins TRBV9 to TRBJ1-2; no clear D. The ends were cut back, 4 bases at V and 5 bases at J, with 12 bases in the middle. Germline values: CDR1 SGDLS, CDR2 YYNGEE. The CDR3 length is 13 residues. The CDR3 DNA reads as TGTGCCAGCAGCCTTGAGCCTGATTATGGCTACACCTTC. This translates into CASSLEPDYGYTF.